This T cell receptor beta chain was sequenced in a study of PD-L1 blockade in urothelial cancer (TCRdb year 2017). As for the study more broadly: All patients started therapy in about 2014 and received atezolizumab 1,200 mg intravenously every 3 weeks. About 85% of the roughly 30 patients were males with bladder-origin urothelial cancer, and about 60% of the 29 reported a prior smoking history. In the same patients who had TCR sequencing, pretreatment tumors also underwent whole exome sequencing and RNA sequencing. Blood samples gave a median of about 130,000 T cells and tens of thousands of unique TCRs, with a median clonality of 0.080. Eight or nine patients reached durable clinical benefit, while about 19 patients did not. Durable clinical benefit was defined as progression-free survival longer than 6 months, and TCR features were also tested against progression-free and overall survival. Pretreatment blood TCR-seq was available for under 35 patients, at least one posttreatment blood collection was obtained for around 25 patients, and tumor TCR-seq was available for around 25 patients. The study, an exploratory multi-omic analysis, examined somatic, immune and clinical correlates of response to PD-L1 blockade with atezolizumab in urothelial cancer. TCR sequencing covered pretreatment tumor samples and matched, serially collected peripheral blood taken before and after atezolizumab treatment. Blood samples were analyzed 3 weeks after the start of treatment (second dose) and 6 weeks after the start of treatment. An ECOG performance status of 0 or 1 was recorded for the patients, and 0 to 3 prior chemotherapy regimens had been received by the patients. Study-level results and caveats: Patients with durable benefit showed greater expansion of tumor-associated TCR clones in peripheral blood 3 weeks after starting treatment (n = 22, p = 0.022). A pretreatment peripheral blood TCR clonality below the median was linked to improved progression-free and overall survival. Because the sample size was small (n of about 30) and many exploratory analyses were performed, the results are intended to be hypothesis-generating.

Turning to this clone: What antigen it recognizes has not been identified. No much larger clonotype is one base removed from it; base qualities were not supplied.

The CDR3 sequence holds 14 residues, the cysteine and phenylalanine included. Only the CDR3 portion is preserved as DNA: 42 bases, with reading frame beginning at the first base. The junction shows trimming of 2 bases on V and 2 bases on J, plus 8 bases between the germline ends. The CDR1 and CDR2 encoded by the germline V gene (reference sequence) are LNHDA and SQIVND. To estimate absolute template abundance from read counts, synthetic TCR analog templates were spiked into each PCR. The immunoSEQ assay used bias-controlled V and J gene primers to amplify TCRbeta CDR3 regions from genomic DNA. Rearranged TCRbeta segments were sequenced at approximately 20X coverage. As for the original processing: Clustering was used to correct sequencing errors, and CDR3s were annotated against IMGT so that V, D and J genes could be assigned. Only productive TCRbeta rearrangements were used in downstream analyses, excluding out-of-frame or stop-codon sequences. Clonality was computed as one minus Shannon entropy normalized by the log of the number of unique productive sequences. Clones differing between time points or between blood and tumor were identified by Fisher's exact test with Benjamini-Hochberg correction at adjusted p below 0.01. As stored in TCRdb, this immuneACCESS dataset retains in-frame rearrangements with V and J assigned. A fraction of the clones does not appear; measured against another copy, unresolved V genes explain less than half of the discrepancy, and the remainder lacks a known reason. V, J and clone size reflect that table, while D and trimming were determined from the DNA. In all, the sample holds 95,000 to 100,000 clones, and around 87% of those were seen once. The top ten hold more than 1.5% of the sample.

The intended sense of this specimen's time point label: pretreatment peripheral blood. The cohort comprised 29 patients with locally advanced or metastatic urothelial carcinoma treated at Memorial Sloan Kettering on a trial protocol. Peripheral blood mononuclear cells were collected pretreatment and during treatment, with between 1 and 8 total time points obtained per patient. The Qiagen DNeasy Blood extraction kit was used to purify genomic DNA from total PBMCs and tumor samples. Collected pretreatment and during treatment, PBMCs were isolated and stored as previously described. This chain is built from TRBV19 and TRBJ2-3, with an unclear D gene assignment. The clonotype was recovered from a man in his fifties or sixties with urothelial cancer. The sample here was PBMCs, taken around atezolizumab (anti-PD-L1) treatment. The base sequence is TGTGCCAGTAGTATATTGAGCCTCACAGATACGCAGTATTTT. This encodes CASSILSLTDTQYF.